This T cell receptor beta chain was documented in a study of blood T cell repertoires in COVID-19. In the study overall: PBMCs, B-cell-depleted T cells, or T cells provided the cDNA or gDNA that made up the material.

Individuals aged roughly 18 to 95 years were recruited from 24 US areas. Libraries were prepared by immunoSEQ multiplex PCR; TCRdb keeps only in-frame clonotypes and omits some of them. The top ten clones hold 1.1% of a sample with 310,000 or so clones, around 90% of them seen once. The CDR3 extends over 10 amino acids. Germline CDR1 is LNHDA and CDR2 is SQIVND (reference sequence). What was sequenced was PBMCs or T cells enriched from blood (not recorded which). The receptor was isolated from a woman aged 30 to 39 who had recovered from COVID-19. The V and J genes are TRBV19 and TRBJ1-2, with D tentatively TRBD1 (5 bases). The CDR3 protein is CAAGIYGYTF. CDR3 DNA sequence: TGTGCTGCAGGGATTTATGGCTACACCTTC.